This is a list of T cell receptor beta chains from one sample in a study of T cell responses to AZD1222 COVID-19 vaccine. Measured with immunoSEQ multiplex PCR; TCRdb has only the in-frame clones, and not every one. The sample shows 100,000 to 120,000 clones, 88% of them seen only once. The specimen comprised peripheral blood, sampled on day 0 of AZD1222 vaccination. These receptors came from an adult in good health. CDR3s include the opening cysteine and the closing phenylalanine or tryptophan. A D gene is named only where the DNA matches it firmly. Part of the rows lack a size; the others show once, few, many or a class for expanded clones.

V gene,D gene,clone size,J gene,CDR3 protein,CDR3 DNA
TRBV20-1,TRBD1,few,TRBJ2-7,CSAKGAKQYF,TGCAGTGCTAAGGGGGCTAAGCAGTACTTC
TRBV15,TRBD1,-,TRBJ2-7,CATSRDRGTYEQYF,TGTGCCACCAGCAGGGACAGGGGGACCTACGAGCAGTACTTC
TRBV6-5,TRBD2,-,TRBJ2-5,CASSYPGGGNQETQYF,TGTGCCAGCAGTTACCCTGGCGGGGGAAACCAAGAGACCCAGTACTTC
TRBV27,-,-,TRBJ2-7,CASSPSRATVSYEQYF,TGTGCCAGCAGTCCCTCCCGAGCGACAGTATCCTACGAGCAGTACTTC
TRBV30,-,once,TRBJ1-1,CAWSVHMNTEAFF,TGTGCCTGGAGTGTACACATGAACACTGAAGCTTTCTTT
TRBV5-8,-,-,TRBJ2-7,CASSKDLGIVYEQYF,TGTGCCAGCAGCAAGGACTTAGGGATCGTCTACGAGCAGTACTTC
TRBV5-1,-,-,TRBJ1-6,CASSSGGRAANSPLHF,TGCGCCAGCAGCTCGGGGGGCCGGGCCGCTAATTCACCCCTCCACTTT
TRBV10-2,-,few,TRBJ1-5,CASSEARRGGQPQHF,TGCGCCAGCAGTGAGGCCCGGAGGGGAGGGCAGCCCCAGCATTTT
TRBV19,-,-,TRBJ2-7,CASSISRAGSYEQYF,TGTGCCAGTAGTATAAGTCGGGCAGGATCCTACGAGCAGTACTTC
TRBV7-7,-,few,TRBJ2-2,CASSSGRTNTGELFF,TGTGCCAGCAGCTCGGGACGGACTAACACCGGGGAGCTGTTTTTT
TRBV9,-,-,TRBJ1-2,CASSVGGGGLGYTF,TGTGCCAGCAGCGTAGGTGGAGGTGGGCTTGGCTACACCTTC
TRBV28,TRBD2,-,TRBJ2-1,CASSPPSGRGNEQFF,TGTGCCAGCAGCCCCCCTAGCGGGAGGGGAAATGAGCAGTTCTTC
TRBV29-1,-,-,TRBJ1-2,CSVGEAYGYTF,TGCAGCGTTGGGGAAGCCTATGGCTACACCTTC
TRBV19,-,-,TRBJ1-2,CASSTWTANNYGYTF,TGTGCCAGTAGTACCTGGACAGCTAATAACTATGGCTACACCTTC
TRBV3-1/TRBV3-2,-,-,TRBJ2-7,CASSPRTSYEQYF,TGTGCCAGCAGCCCAAGAACTAGCTACGAGCAGTACTTC
TRBV3-1/TRBV3-2,TRBD1,-,TRBJ1-1,CASSLADRQNTEAFF,TGTGCCAGCAGCCTGGCGGACAGGCAGAACACTGAAGCTTTCTTT
TRBV5-8,TRBD1,-,TRBJ2-3,CASSRDRGTDTQYF,TGTGCCAGCAGCAGGGACAGGGGGACAGATACGCAGTATTTT
TRBV9,-,-,TRBJ2-1,CASSVAPGGEQFF,TGTGCCAGCAGCGTAGCTCCCGGCGGTGAGCAGTTCTTC
TRBV5-6,-,few,TRBJ2-1,CASSSQPGNEQFF,TGTGCCAGCAGCTCGCAACCAGGAAATGAGCAGTTCTTC
TRBV27,TRBD1,few,TRBJ2-7,CASSPSGTVPSEQYF,TGTGCCAGCAGCCCATCCGGGACAGTTCCTTCCGAGCAGTACTTC
TRBV5-4,-,-,TRBJ2-1,CASSPPSLASYNEQFF,TGTGCCAGCAGCCCTCCTTCGCTAGCGAGCTACAATGAGCAGTTCTTC
TRBV11-3,-,-,TRBJ1-1,CASSSGWGTEAFF,TGTGCCAGCAGCTCAGGATGGGGGACTGAAGCTTTCTTT
TRBV11-2,-,-,TRBJ1-1,CASSLLNTEAFF,TGTGCCAGCAGCTTATTGAACACTGAAGCTTTCTTT
TRBV27,-,once,TRBJ1-5,CASSYGNGNQPQHF,TGTGCCAGCAGTTATGGGAACGGGAATCAGCCCCAGCATTTT
TRBV15,TRBD1,-,TRBJ2-4,CATSRGDSKNIQYF,TGTGCCACCAGCAGGGGGGACAGCAAAAACATTCAGTACTTC
TRBV6-5,TRBD1,-,TRBJ1-2,CASLRGGDHYGYTF,TGTGCCAGCCTCAGGGGGGGGGATCACTATGGCTACACCTTC
TRBV7-9,-,-,TRBJ1-4,CASSLVRGPPNEKLFF,TGTGCCAGCAGCTTAGTACGAGGACCTCCTAATGAAAAACTGTTTTTT
TRBV3-1/TRBV3-2,-,-,TRBJ1-2,CASSQWSVRGEGGYTF,TGTGCCAGCAGCCAATGGAGCGTACGGGGGGAGGGTGGCTACACCTTC
TRBV6-6,-,-,TRBJ1-4,CASSLGLIGATNEKLFF,TGTGCCAGCAGTCTTGGGCTTATTGGGGCAACTAATGAAAAACTGTTTTTT
TRBV2,-,-,TRBJ1-5,CASSEVQSNQPQHF,TGTGCCAGCAGTGAGGTCCAGTCCAATCAGCCCCAGCATTTT
TRBV19,-,few,TRBJ1-2,CASRVQGNYGYTF,TGTGCCAGTAGGGTACAGGGAAACTATGGCTACACCTTC
TRBV12-3/TRBV12-4,-,-,TRBJ2-7,CASSLNLLGEQYF,TGTGCCAGCAGTTTAAATCTACTAGGCGAGCAGTACTTC
TRBV2,-,-,TRBJ2-7,CASSEADSYEQYF,TGTGCCAGCAGTGAAGCCGACTCGTACGAGCAGTACTTC
TRBV2,-,-,TRBJ2-1,CASSEAGNEQFF,TGTGCCAGCAGTGAAGCGGGAAATGAGCAGTTCTTC
TRBV6-4,-,-,TRBJ1-2,CASSDRGLSYTF,TGTGCCAGCAGTGATCGGGGTTTGAGCTACACCTTC
TRBV7-9,-,-,TRBJ1-1,CASSLALEVSLNTEAFF,TGTGCCAGCAGCTTAGCGCTGGAGGTCAGTCTGAACACTGAAGCTTTCTTT
TRBV7-8,-,-,TRBJ1-5,CASSISKGLVNQPQHF,TGTGCCAGCAGCATTAGCAAGGGATTAGTTAATCAGCCCCAGCATTTT
TRBV5-4,-,once,TRBJ2-3,CASSKSGTDTQYF,TGTGCCAGCAGCAAATCAGGGACAGATACGCAGTATTTT
TRBV2,TRBD1,-,TRBJ1-2,CASSSVPPGQDANYGYTF,TGTGCCAGTTCCTCGGTACCCCCGGGACAGGACGCTAACTATGGCTACACCTTC
TRBV4-1,-,-,TRBJ1-5,CASSQEGPGNQPQHF,TGCGCCAGCAGCCAAGAGGGACCGGGGAATCAGCCCCAGCATTTT
TRBV18,TRBD2,-,TRBJ2-1,CASSPPAGGKYNEQFF,TGTGCCAGCTCACCCCCCGCGGGGGGGAAATACAATGAGCAGTTCTTC
TRBV10-2,-,once,TRBJ1-2,CASSESDIYGYTF,TGCGCCAGCAGTGAGTCAGACATCTATGGCTACACCTTC
TRBV5-1,-,-,TRBJ1-2,CASSLTGFGYTF,TGCGCCAGCAGCTTGACAGGGTTTGGCTACACCTTC
TRBV7-8,-,-,TRBJ2-7,CASSWRQVYEQYF,TGTGCCAGCAGCTGGAGACAGGTCTACGAGCAGTACTTC
TRBV23-1,-,-,TRBJ1-2,CASSHESGTVVLNGYTF,TGCGCCAGCAGTCACGAGTCAGGGACGGTCGTCCTAAATGGCTACACCTTC